Listed below are T cell receptor beta chains from one sample, sequenced in a study of blood T cells in healthy people across ages. TCRdb recomputed calls from the 5' RACE reads with MiXCR, one row per CDR3 protein. The sample yields hundreds of thousands of distinct CDR3 sequences, roughly 32% seen once. Specimen: blood. The source is a woman aged 80 or over in good health. Each CDR3 is given with its conserved first and last residue. A D gene is named only where the DNA matches it firmly. Clone sizes are given selectively: once, few, many, or a class where the clone is expanded.

>-|TRBV3-1|-|TRBJ1-2
TGTGCCTGCAGCCAAGGAACTCCCGGGACATCTAACTATGGCTACACCTTC
CACSQGTPGTSNYGYTF
>-|TRBV6-5|many|TRBJ2-1
TGTGCCAGCAGTCTTTTTGAACAAGCCTACAATGAGCAGTTCTTC
CASSLFEQAYNEQFF
>-|TRBV6-2/TRBV6-3|-|TRBJ1-1
TGTGCCAGCAGTTATCCTTTAAGTAACACTGAAGCTTTCTTT
CASSYPLSNTEAFF
>TRBD1|TRBV3-1|-|TRBJ1-1
TGTGCCAGCAGCCAGGGACAGACGAACACTGAAGCTTTCTTT
CASSQGQTNTEAFF
>-|TRBV30|few|TRBJ1-1
TGTGCCTGGAGTCCGGCCACTGAAGCTTTCTTT
CAWSPATEAFF
>TRBD2|TRBV10-3|once|TRBJ2-1
TGTGCCATGAGGAGTGACGGGACTAGTAAGGATGAGCAGTTCTTC
CAMRSDGTSKDEQFF
>-|TRBV7-8|many|TRBJ2-7
TGTGCCAGCAGCTTACGGCAAAGCTCCTACGAGCAGTACTTC
CASSLRQSSYEQYF
>-|TRBV7-2|few|TRBJ1-1
TGTGCCAGCTCTGAGGGGGAGAACACTGAAGCTTTCTTT
CASSEGENTEAFF
>TRBD2|TRBV10-2|many|TRBJ2-1
TGCGCCAGCAGTGTGCTAGCGGGCGAGGGAGTCCTGTTCTTC
CASSVLAGEGVLFF
>TRBD1|TRBV12-3/TRBV12-4|many|TRBJ2-7
TGTGCCAGCAGTTTCGGGGCAGGGGGCCGGTACGAGCAGTACTTC
CASSFGAGGRYEQYF
>-|TRBV12-3/TRBV12-4|-|TRBJ2-2
TGTGCCAGCAGTTTGGGACCCGACACCGGGGAGCGGTTTTTT
CASSLGPDTGERFF
>-|TRBV20-1|many|TRBJ2-5
TGCAGTGCTAGAGATTGGAAAGAGACCCAGTACTTC
CSARDWKETQYF
>TRBD1|TRBV7-9|-|TRBJ1-4
TGTGCCAGCCAACCAGGGGGGCTAAGGTCTGAAAAACTGTTTTTT
CASQPGGLRSEKLFF
>-|TRBV14|many|TRBJ2-1
TGTGCCAGCAGCTTGCCCCTCAGTACCTACAATGAGCAGTTCTTC
CASSLPLSTYNEQFF
>-|TRBV5-1|few|TRBJ2-7
TGCGCCAGCAGCATACGGGACGGAAGCTCCTACGAGCAGTACTTC
CASSIRDGSSYEQYF
>TRBD2|TRBV7-2|few|TRBJ2-5
TGTGCCAGCAGCTCCCCGGGACTAGGAAAGACCCAGTACTTC
CASSSPGLGKTQYF
>-|TRBV20-1|-|TRBJ2-4
TGCAGTGCTAGTATTGAGCAGTACTTC
CSASIEQYF